This T cell receptor beta chain emerged from a study of identical twins. The length of the CDR3 is 15 residues. Germline CDR1 reads DFQATT; CDR2 reads SNEGSKA (reference sequence). The ends were cut back, 5 bases at V and 4 bases at J, with 20 bases in the middle. TCRdb processed the 5' RACE reads anew with MiXCR; each CDR3 protein has one entry. The repertoire consists of 1.5 million to 2 million distinct CDR3 sequences, with about 32% occurring once and the leading ten covering under 0.35%. The receptor's source is a newborn girl in good health. The V gene is TRBV20-1, the J gene TRBJ2-5; possibly TRBD1 for D (5 bases). Sequencing input: cord blood. The DNA of the CDR3 is TGCAGTGCTCCCCGCAAAAGGGGTTCGTTAGAGACCCAGTACTTC. This codes for CSAPRKRGSLETQYF.